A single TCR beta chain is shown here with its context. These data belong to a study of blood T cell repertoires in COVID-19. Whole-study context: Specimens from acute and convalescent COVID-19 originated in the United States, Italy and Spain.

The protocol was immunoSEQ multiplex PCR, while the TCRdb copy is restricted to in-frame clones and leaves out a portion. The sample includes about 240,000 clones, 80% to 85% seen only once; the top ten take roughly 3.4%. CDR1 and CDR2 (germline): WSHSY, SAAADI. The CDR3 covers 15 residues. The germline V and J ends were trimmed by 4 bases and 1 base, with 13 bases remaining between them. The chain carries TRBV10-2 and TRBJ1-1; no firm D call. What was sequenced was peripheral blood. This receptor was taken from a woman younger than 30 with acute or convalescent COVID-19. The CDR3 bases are TGCGCCAGCAGTGTCGGGTACGGGGAGAACACTGAAGCTTTCTTT. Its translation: CASSVGYGENTEAFF.